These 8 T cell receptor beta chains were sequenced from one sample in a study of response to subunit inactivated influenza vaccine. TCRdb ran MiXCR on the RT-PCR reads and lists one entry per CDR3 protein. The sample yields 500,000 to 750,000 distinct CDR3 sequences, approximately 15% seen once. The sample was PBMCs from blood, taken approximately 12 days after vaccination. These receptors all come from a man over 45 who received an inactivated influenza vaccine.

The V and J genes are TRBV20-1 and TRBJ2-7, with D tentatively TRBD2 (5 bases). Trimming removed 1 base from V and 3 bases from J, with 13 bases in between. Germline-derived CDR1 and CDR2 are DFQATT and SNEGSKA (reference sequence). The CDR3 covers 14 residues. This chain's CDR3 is CSARGARGSYEQYF. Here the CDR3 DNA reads TGCAGTGCTAGAGGGGCCCGGGGAAGCTACGAGCAGTACTTC.

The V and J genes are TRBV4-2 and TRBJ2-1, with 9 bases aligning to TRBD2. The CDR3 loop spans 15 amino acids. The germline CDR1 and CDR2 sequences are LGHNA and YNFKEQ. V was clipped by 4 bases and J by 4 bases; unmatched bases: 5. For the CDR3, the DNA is TGTGCCAGCAGCCCCGCCCTAGCGGGATACAATGAGCAGTTCTTC. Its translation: CASSPALAGYNEQFF.

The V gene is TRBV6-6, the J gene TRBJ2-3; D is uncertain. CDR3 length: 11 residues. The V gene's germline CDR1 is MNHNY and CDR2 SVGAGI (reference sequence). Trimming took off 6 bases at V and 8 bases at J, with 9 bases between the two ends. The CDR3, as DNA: TGTGCCAGCAGCACCGAGCTTACGCAGTATTTT. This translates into CASSTELTQYF.

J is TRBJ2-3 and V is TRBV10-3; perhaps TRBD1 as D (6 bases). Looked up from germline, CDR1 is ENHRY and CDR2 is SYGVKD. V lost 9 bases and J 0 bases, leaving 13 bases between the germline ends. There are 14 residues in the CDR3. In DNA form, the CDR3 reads TGTGCCATAGCCCCAGGGGCGAGCACAGATACGCAGTATTTT. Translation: CAIAPGASTDTQYF.

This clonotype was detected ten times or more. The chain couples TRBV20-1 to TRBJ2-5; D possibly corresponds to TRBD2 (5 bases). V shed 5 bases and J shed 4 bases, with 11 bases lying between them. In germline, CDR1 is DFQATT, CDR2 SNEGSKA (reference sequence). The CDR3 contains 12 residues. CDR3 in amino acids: CSARQSGETQYF. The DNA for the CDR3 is TGCAGTGCTCGTCAAAGCGGAGAGACCCAGTACTTC.

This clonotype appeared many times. DNA of the CDR3: TGCAGTGATACCAGGCAAGCACAAGAGACCCAGTACTTC. It specifies CSDTRQAQETQYF. The gene calls are TRBV20-1 and TRBJ2-5; D is unclear. Trimming stripped 7 bases from V and 2 bases from J, with 14 bases between. The CDR3 is 13 amino acids. Germline V gene data show CDR1 as DFQATT and CDR2 as SNEGSKA (reference sequence).

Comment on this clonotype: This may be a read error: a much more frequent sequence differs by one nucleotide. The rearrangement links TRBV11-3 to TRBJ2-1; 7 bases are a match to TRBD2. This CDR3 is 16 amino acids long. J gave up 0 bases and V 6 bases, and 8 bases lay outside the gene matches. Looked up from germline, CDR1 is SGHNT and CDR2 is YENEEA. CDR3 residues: CASRLGGDPSYNEQFF. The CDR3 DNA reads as TGTGCCAGCAGATTGGGAGGGGATCCCTCCTACAATGAGCAGTTCTTC.

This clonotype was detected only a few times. The CDR3 nucleotides are TGCAGTGCTAGAGATTTGCTAGCGGGAGGAAAAAACATTCAGTACTTC. Amino acids: CSARDLLAGGKNIQYF. The J gene is TRBJ2-4, the V gene TRBV20-1; 11 bases align to TRBD2. Germline trimming cut 0 bases from V and 4 bases from J; bases unmatched to any gene: 5. CDR3 length: 16 amino acids. CDR1 and CDR2 from the germline V gene are DFQATT and SNEGSKA (reference sequence).